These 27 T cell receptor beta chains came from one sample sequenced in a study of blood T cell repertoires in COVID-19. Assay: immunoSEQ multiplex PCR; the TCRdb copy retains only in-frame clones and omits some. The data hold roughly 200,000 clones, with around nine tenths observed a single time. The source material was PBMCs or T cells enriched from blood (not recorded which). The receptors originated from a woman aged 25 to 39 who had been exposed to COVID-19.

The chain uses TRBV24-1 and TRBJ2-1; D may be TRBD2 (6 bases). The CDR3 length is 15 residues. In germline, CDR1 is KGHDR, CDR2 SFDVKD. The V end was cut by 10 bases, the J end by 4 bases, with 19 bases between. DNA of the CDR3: TGTGCCACATCGCGGAGCGGGCTGATTTACAATGAGCAGTTCTTC. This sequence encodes CATSRSGLIYNEQFF.

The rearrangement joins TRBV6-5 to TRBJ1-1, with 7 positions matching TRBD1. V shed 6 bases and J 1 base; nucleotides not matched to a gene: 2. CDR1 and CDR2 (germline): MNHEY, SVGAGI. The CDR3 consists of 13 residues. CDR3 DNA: TGTGCCAGCAGGGACAGGTCGAACACTGAAGCTTTCTTT. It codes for CASRDRSNTEAFF.

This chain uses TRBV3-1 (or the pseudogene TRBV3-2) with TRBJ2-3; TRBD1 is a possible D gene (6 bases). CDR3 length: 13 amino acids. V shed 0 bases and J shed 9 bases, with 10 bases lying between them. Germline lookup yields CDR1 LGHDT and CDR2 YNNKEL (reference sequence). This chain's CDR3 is CASSQEQGGTQYF. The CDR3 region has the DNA TGTGCCAGCAGCCAAGAACAGGGTGGGACGCAGTATTTT.

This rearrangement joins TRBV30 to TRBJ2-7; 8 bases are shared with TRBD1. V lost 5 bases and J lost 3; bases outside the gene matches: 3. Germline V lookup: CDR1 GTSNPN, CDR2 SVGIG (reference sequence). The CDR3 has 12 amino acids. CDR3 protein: CAWDRGNYEQYF. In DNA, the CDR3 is TGTGCCTGGGACAGGGGAAACTACGAGCAGTACTTC. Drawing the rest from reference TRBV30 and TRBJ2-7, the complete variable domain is SQTIHQWPATLVQPVGSPLSLECTVEGTSNPNLYWYRQAAGRGLQLLFYSVGIGQISSEVPQNLSASRPQDRQFILSSKKLLLSDSGFYLCAWDRGNYEQYFGPGTRLTVT.

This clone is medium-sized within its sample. The CDR3 protein is CASSQARRVEVDGYTF. As DNA, the CDR3 is TGTGCCAGCAGCCAAGCTAGGCGGGTGGAGGTGGATGGCTACACCTTC. The chain employs TRBV3-1 (or the pseudogene TRBV3-2) and TRBJ1-2; D uncertain. The germline V gene has CDR1 LGHDT and CDR2 YNNKEL (reference sequence). The CDR3 runs 16 residues. The V end lost 1 base, the J end lost 6 bases, and 18 bases lay between the germline ends.

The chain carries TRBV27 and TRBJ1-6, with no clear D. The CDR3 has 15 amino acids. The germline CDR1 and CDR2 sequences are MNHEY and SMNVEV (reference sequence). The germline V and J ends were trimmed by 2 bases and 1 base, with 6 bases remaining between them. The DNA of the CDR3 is TGTGCCAGCAGTTTAGTACGGTCCTATAATTCACCCCTCCACTTT. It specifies CASSLVRSYNSPLHF.

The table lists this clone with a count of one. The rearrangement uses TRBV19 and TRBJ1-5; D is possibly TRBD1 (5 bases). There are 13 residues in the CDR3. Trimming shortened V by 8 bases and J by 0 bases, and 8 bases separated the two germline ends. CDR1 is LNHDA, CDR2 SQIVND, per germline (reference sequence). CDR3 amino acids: CASSQDSNQPQHF. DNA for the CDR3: TGTGCCAGTTCACAGGATAGCAATCAGCCCCAGCATTTT.

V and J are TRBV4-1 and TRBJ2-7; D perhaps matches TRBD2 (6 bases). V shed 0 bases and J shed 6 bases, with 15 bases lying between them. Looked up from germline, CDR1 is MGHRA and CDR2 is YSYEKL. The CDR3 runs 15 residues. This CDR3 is CASSQDGLSPSEQYF. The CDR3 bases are TGCGCCAGCAGCCAAGATGGACTATCTCCCAGCGAGCAGTACTTC.

The CDR3 sequence: CASSPLPPQVRDTEAFF. Written as DNA, the CDR3 is TGTGCCAGCAGCCCACTGCCCCCACAGGTCCGCGACACTGAAGCTTTCTTT. This rearrangement joins TRBV7-6 to TRBJ1-1; a possible D gene is TRBD1 (5 bases). The germline gives CDR1 SGHVS, CDR2 FNYEAQ. CDR3 length: 17 residues. Trimming took off 5 bases at V and 3 bases at J, with 22 bases between the two ends.

The CDR3 DNA follows: TGTGCCAGCAGCCAGGTCCAGGCGACCTACGAGCAGTACTTC. Amino acids: CASSQVQATYEQYF. This chain connects TRBV3-1 (or the pseudogene TRBV3-2) to TRBJ2-7, with unresolved D. V was cut by 3 bases and J by 2 bases, with 11 bases left in between. This CDR3 has 14 amino acids. Germline values: CDR1 LGHDT, CDR2 YNNKEL (reference sequence).

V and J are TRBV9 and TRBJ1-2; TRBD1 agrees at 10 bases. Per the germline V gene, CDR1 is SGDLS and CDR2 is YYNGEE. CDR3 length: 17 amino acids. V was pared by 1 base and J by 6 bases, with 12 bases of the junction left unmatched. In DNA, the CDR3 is TGTGCCAGCAGCGTAAGAACCGGACAGGGGGGGTTAGATGGCTACACCTTC. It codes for CASSVRTGQGGLDGYTF.

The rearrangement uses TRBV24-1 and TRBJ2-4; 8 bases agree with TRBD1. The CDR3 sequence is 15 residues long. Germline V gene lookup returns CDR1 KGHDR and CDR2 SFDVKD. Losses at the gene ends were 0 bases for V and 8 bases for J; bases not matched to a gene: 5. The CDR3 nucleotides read TGTGCCACCAGTGATTTGTCGACAGGGGTGGACATTCAGTACTTC. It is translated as CATSDLSTGVDIQYF.

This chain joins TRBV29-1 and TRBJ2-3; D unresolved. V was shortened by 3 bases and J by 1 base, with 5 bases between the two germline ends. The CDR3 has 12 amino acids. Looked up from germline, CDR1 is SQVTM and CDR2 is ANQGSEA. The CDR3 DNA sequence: TGCAGCGTTGATATCGGCACAGATACGCAGTATTTT. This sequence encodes CSVDIGTDTQYF.

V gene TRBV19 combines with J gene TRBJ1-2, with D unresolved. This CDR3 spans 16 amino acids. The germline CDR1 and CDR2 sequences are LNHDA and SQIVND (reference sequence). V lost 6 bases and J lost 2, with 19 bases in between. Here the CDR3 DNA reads TGTGCCAGTAGCCTACCCCCCATTCGGTTGAACTATGGCTACACCTTC. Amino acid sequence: CASSLPPIRLNYGYTF.

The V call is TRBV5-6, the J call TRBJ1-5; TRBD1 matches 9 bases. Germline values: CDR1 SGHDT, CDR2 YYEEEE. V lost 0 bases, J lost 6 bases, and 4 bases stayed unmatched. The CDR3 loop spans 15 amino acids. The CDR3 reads CASSLDRGLIQPQHF. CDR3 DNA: TGTGCCAGCAGCTTGGACAGGGGGCTCATTCAGCCCCAGCATTTT.

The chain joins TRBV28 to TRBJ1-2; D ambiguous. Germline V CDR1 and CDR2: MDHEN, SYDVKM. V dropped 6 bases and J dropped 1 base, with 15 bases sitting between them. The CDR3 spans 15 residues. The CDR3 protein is CASRSEGLGNYGYTF. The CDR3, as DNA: TGTGCCAGCAGATCCGAGGGTTTAGGTAACTATGGCTACACCTTC.

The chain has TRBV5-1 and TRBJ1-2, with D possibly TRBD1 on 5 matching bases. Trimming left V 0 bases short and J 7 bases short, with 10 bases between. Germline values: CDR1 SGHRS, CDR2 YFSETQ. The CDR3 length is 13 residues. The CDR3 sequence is CASSLVQGSGYTF. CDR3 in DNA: TGCGCCAGCAGCTTGGTCCAGGGAAGTGGCTACACCTTC.

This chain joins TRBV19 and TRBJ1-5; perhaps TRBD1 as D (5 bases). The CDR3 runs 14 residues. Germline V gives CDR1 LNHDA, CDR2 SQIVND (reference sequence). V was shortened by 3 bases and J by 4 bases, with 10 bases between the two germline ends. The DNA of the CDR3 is TGTGCCAGTAGTATGACCAGGGTGAATCAGCCCCAGCATTTT. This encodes CASSMTRVNQPQHF.

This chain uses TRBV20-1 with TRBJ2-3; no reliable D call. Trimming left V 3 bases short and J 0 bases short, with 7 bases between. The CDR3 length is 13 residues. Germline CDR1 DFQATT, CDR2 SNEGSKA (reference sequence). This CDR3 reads CSASVRSTDTQYF. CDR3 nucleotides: TGCAGTGCTAGTGTGAGGAGCACAGATACGCAGTATTTT.

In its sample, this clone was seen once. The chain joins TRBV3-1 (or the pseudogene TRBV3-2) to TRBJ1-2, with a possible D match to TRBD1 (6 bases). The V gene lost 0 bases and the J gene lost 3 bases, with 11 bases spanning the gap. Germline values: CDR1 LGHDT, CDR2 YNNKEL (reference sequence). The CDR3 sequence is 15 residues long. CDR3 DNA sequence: TGTGCCAGCAGCCAAGATATAGGGGGGGACTATGGCTACACCTTC. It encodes CASSQDIGGDYGYTF.

The CDR3 DNA reads as TGTGCCAGCAGCGAGCAAGAGACCCAGTACTTC. Its protein product is CASSEQETQYF. J is TRBJ2-5 and V is TRBV7-2; unclear D gene. Trimming took 5 bases from V and 2 from J, leaving 3 bases between them. The CDR3 spans 11 residues. CDR1 and CDR2 from the germline V gene are SGHTA and FQGNSA.

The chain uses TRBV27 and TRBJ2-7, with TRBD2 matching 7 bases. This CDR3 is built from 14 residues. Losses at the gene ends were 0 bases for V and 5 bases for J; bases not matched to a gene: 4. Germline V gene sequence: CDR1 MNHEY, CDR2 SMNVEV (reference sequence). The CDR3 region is CASSLSGTNHEQYF. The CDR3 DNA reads TGTGCCAGCAGTTTATCCGGGACTAACCACGAGCAGTACTTC.

This chain's CDR3 is CATTRTGLAYGYTF. CDR3 DNA: TGTGCCACAACTCGGACAGGGCTGGCCTATGGCTACACCTTC. The chain combines TRBV24-1 with TRBJ1-2; 8 bases line up with TRBD1. After removal of 10 bases from V and 4 bases from J, the junction contained 10 bases not matched to a gene. Germline values: CDR1 KGHDR, CDR2 SFDVKD. This CDR3 spans 14 amino acids.

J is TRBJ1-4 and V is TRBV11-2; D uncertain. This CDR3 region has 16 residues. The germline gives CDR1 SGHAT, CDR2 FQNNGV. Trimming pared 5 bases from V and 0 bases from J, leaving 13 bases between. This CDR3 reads CASSPSSTPTNEKLFF. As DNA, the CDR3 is TGTGCCAGCAGCCCAAGTTCGACACCAACTAATGAAAAACTGTTTTTT.

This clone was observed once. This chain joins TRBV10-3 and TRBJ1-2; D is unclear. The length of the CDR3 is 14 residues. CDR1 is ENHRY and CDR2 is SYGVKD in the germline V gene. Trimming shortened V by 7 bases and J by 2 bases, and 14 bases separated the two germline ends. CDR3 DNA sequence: TGTGCCATCACCCCCGGCGGGAAAAACTATGGCTACACCTTC. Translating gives CAITPGGKNYGYTF.

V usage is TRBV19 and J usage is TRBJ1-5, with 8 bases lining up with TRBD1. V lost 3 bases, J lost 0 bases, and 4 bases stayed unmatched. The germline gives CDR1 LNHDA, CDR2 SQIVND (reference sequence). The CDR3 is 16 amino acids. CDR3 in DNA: TGTGCCAGTAGTATGGGACAGGTTAATAGCAATCAGCCCCAGCATTTT. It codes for CASSMGQVNSNQPQHF. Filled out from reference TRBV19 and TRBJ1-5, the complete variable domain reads DGGITQSPKYLFRKEGQNVTLSCEQNLNHDAMYWYRQDPGQGLRLIYYSQIVNDFQKGDIAEGYSVSREKKESFPLTVTSAQKNPTAFYLCASSMGQVNSNQPQHFGDGTRLSIL.

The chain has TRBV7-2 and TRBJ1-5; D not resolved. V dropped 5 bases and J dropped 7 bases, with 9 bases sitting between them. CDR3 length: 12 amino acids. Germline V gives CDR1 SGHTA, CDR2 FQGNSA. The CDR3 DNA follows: TGTGCCAGCAGCCCGGCGGGCCAGCCCCAGCATTTT. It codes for CASSPAGQPQHF.